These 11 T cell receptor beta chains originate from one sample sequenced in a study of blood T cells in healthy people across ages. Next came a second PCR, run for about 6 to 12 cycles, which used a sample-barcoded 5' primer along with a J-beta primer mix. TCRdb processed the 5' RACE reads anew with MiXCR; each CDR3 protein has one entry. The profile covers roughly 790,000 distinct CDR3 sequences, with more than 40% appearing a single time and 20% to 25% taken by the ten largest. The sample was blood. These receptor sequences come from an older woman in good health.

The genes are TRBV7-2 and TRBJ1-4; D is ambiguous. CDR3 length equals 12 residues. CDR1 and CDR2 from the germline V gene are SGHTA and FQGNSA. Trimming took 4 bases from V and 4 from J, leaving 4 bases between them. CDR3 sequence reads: CASSSVNEKLFF. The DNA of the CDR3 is TGTGCCAGCAGCTCGGTTAATGAAAAACTGTTTTTT.

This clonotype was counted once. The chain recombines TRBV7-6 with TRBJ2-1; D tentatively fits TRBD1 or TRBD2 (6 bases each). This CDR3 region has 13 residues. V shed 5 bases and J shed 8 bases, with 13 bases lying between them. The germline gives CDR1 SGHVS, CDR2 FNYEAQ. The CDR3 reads CASSHKGGHEQFF. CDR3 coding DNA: TGTGCCAGCAGCCACAAGGGGGGCCATGAGCAGTTCTTC.

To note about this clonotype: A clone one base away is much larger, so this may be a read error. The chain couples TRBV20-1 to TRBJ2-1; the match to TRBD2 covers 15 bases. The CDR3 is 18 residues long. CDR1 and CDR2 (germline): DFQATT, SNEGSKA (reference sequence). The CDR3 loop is CSARADGTSGGSVDERFF. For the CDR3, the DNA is TGCAGTGCTAGAGCTGACGGGACTAGCGGGGGGTCAGTAGATGAGCGGTTCTTC.

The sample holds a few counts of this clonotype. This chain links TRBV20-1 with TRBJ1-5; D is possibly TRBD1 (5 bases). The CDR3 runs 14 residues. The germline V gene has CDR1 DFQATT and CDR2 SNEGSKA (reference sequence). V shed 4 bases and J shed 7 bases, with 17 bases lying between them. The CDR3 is CSATGGTGRQPQHF. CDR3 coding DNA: TGCAGTGCTACGGGGGGGACCGGGCGGCAGCCCCAGCATTTT.

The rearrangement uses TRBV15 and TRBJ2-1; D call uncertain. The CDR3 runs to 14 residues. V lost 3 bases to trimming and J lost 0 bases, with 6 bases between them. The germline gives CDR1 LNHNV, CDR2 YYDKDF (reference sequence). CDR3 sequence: CATSSVGSYNEQFF. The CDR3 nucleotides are TGTGCCACCAGCAGCGTCGGCTCCTACAATGAGCAGTTCTTC.

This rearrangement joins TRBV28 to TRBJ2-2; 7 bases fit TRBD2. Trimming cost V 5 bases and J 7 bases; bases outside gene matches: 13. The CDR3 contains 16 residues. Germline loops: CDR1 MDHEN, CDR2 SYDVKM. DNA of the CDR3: TGTGCCAGCAGTCCCTTCAGGACTAGTGGGGGCGGGGAGCTGTTTTTT. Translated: CASSPFRTSGGGELFF.

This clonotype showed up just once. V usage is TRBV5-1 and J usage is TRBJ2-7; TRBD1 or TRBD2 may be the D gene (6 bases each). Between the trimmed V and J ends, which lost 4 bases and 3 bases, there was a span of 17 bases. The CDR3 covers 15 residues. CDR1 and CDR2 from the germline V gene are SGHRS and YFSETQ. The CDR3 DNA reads TGCGCCAGCAGCCCCACAGGGTTGGGAGGCTACGAGCAGTACTTC. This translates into CASSPTGLGGYEQYF.

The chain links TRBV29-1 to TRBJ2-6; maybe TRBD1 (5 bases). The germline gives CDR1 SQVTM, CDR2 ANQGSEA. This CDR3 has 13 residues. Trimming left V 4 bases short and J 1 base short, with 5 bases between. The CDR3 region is CSVGQSGANVLTF. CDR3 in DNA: TGCAGCGTTGGACAGTCTGGGGCCAACGTCCTGACTTTC.

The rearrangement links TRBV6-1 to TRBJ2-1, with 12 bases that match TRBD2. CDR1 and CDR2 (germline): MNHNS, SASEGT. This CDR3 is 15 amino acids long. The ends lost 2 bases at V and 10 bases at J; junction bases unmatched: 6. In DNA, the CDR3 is TGTGCCAGCAGTGAAAGGGGACTAGCGGGTTTGGAGCAGTTCTTC. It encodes CASSERGLAGLEQFF.

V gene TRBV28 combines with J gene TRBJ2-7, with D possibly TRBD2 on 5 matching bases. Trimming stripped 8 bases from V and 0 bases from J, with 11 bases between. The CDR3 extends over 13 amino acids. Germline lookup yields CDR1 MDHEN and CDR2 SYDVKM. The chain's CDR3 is CASSRRYSYEQYF. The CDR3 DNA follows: TGTGCCAGCTCGAGGAGGTACTCCTACGAGCAGTACTTC. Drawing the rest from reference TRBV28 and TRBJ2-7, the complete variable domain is DVKVTQSSRYLVKRTGEKVFLECVQDMDHENMFWYRQDPGLGLRLIYFSYDVKMKEKGDIPEGYSVSREKKERFSLILESASTNQTSMYLCASSRRYSYEQYFGPGTRLTVT.

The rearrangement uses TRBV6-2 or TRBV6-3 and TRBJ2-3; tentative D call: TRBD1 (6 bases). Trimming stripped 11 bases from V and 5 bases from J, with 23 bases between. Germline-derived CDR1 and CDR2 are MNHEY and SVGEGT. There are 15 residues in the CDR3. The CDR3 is CAGTSLLGAGDTQYF. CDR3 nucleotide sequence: TGTGCCGGCACCTCACTTCTGGGGGCGGGAGATACGCAGTATTTT.